This TCR beta chain was recorded in a study of T cell responses to AZD1222 COVID-19 vaccine. Study-level points and caveats: Just six AZD1222 recipients tested seropositive at baseline. The donors showed a predominance of white British ancestry and of females, with possible underestimation of clonal diversity.

Concerning this clone itself: Antigen specificity is unknown.

From germline, CDR1 is MGHRA and CDR2 YSYEKL. With 5 bases clipped from V and 4 bases from J, the junction kept 8 bases outside the gene matches. The CDR3 runs to 16 residues. Sequencing was performed with immunoSEQ multiplex PCR; in TCRdb, only in-frame clones are kept and a portion is missing. The table lists about 150,000 clones, 87% of them singletons. The clonotype was recovered from an adult who received the AZD1222 COVID-19 vaccine. Sample: peripheral blood, taken 28 days after the second AZD1222 dose. The chain joins TRBV4-1 to TRBJ2-2; 9 positions match TRBD1. The CDR3, as DNA: TGCGCCAGCAGCGACCCCGGGACAGGGCTCACCGGGGAGCTGTTTTTT. Its protein is CASSDPGTGLTGELFF.